This record covers a single T cell receptor (beta chain). Its antigen is as yet unknown. The data originate from a study of CD8 T cells in ankylosing spondylitis. The CDR3 totals 15 residues. Germline V gene lookup returns CDR1 SQVTM and CDR2 ANQGSEA. The ends were cut back, 5 bases at V and 6 bases at J, with 22 bases in the middle. The study, taken as a whole, reports: Disease-linked clones bore a CD8+ phenotype, appearing relatively rarely in peripheral blood. It was reported that disease-linked clones were significantly enriched in matched ankylosing spondylitis synovial fluid. Among TCR beta sequences, a motif of under 10 highly homologous variants appeared characteristic of ankylosing spondylitis blood.

Quantitative barcoded 5'-RACE was used to prepare TCR beta libraries. MiXCR, applied by TCRdb to the 5' RACE reads, yields one record per CDR3 protein. The sample consists of 700,000 to 1,000,000 distinct CDR3 sequences, 12% of them appearing once. This TCR was recovered from a male donor with ankylosing spondylitis. The sequencing sample was made of blood, either unsorted or a sorted T cell fraction (not recorded which). The chain uses TRBV29-1 and TRBJ1-2; a possible D gene is TRBD1 (6 bases). The CDR3 DNA follows: TGCAGCGTTCGTGGGACCGTGACAGGAGTAGATGGCTACACCTTC. Residues: CSVRGTVTGVDGYTF.